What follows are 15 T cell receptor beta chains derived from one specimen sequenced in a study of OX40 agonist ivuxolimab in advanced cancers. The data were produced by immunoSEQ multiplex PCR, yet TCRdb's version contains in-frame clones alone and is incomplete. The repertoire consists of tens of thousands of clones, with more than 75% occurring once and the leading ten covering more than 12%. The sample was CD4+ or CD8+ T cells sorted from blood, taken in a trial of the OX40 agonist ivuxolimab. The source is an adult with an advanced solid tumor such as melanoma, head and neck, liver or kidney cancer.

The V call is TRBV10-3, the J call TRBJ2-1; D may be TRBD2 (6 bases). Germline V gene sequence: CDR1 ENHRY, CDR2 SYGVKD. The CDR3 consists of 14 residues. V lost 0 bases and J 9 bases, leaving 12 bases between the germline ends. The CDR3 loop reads CAISESNLRGEQFF. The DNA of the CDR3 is TGTGCCATCAGTGAGTCGAATCTGCGGGGTGAGCAGTTCTTC.

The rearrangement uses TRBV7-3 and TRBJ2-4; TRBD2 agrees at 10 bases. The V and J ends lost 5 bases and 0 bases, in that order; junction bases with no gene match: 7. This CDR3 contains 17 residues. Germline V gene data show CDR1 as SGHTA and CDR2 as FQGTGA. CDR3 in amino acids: CASSPLAGDIAKNIQYF. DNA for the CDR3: TGTGCCAGCAGCCCCCTAGCGGGGGACATAGCCAAAAACATTCAGTACTTC.

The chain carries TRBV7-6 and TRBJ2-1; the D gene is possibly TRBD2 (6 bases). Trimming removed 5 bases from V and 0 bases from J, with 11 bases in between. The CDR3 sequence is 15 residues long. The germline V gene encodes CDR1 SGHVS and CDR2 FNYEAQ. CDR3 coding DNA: TGTGCCAGCAGCGATAGCGGCAGCTCCTACAATGAGCAGTTCTTC. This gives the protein CASSDSGSSYNEQFF.

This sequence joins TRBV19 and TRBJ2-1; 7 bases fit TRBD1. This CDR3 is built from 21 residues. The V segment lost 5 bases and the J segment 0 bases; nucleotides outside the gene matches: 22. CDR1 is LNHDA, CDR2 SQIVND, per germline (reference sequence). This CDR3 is CASSPNWDRDRPESSYNEQFF. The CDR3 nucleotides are TGTGCCAGTAGTCCAAATTGGGACCGGGACAGACCTGAGAGCTCCTACAATGAGCAGTTCTTC.

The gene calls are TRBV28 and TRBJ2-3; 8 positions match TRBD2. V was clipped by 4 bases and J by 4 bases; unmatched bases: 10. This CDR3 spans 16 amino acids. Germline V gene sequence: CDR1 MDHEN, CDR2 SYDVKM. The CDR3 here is CASSWGIGGDADTQYF. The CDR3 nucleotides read TGTGCCAGCAGTTGGGGAATCGGGGGGGATGCAGATACGCAGTATTTT. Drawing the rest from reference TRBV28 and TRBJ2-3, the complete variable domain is DVKVTQSSRYLVKRTGEKVFLECVQDMDHENMFWYRQDPGLGLRLIYFSYDVKMKEKGDIPEGYSVSREKKERFSLILESASTNQTSMYLCASSWGIGGDADTQYFGPGTRLTVL.

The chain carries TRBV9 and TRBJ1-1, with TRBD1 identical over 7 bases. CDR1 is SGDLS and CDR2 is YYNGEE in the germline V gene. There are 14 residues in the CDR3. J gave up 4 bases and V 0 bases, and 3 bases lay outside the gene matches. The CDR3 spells CASSVVQGGTEAFF. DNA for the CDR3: TGTGCCAGCAGCGTAGTCCAGGGGGGCACTGAAGCTTTCTTT.

In nucleotides, the CDR3 is TGTGCCACCCTAGGGGTTTTCGATCAGCCCCAGCATTTT. Protein sequence: CATLGVFDQPQHF. This chain uses TRBV19 with TRBJ1-5, with TRBD1 as a possible D gene (5 bases). Germline CDR1 reads LNHDA; CDR2 reads SQIVND (reference sequence). The CDR3 runs to 13 residues. V was cut by 10 bases and J by 5 bases, with 15 bases left in between.

CDR3 sequence reads: CASSHLHGTGANVLTF. CDR3 nucleotides: TGTGCCAGCAGTCACCTTCATGGTACTGGGGCCAACGTCCTGACTTTC. The chain is built from TRBV28 and TRBJ2-6; the D is unclear. Trimming removed 5 bases from V and 2 bases from J, with 13 bases in between. This CDR3 contains 16 residues. From germline, CDR1 is MDHEN and CDR2 SYDVKM.

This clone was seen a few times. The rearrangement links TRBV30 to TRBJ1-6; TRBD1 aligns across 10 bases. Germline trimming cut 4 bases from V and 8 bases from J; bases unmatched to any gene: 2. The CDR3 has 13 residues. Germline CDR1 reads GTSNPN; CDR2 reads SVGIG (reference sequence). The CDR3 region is CAWTGTGDSPLHF. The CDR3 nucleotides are TGTGCCTGGACTGGGACAGGGGATTCACCCCTCCACTTT.

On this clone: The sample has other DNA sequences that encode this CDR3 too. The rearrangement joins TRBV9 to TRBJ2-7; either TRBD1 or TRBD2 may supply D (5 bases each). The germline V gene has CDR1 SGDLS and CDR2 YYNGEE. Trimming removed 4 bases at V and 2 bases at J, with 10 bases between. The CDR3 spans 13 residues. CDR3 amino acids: CASSPGTTYEQYF. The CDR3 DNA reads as TGTGCCAGCAGCCCTGGGACCACCTACGAGCAGTACTTC. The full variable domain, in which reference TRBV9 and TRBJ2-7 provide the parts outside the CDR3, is DSGVTQTPKHLITATGQRVTLRCSPRSGDLSVYWYQQSLDQGLQFLIQYYNGEERAKGNILERFSAQQFPDLHSELNLSSLELGDSALYFCASSPGTTYEQYFGPGTRLTVT.

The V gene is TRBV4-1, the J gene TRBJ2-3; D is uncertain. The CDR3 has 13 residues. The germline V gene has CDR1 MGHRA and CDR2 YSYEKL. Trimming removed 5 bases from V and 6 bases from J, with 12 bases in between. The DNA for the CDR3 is TGCGCCAGCAGCTTTGGACCCTCGGATACGCAGTATTTT. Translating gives CASSFGPSDTQYF.

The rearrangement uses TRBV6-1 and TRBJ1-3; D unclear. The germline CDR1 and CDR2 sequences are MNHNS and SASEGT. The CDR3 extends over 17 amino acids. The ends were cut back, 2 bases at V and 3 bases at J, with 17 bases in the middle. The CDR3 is CASSEPSTIQGGNTIYF. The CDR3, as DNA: TGTGCCAGCAGTGAACCTTCGACTATTCAAGGTGGAAACACCATATATTTT.

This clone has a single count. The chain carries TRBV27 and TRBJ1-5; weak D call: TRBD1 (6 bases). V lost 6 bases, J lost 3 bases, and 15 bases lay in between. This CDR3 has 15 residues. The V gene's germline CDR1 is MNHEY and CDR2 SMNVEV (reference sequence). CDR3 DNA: TGTGCCAGCAGAGCGTCGACAGGCGTCAATCAGCCCCAGCATTTT. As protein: CASRASTGVNQPQHF.

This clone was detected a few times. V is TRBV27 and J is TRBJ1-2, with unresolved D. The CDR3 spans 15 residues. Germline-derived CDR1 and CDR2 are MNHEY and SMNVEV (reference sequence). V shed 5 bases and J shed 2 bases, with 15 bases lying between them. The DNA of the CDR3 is TGTGCCAGCAGTCCGCTTTTCGACAACAACTATGGCTACACCTTC. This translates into CASSPLFDNNYGYTF.

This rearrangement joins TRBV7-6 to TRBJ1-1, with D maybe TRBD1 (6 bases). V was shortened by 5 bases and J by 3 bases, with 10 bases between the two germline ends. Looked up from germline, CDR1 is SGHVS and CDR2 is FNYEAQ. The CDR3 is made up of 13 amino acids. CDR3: CASSAEGDTEAFF. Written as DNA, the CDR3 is TGTGCCAGCAGCGCGGAGGGGGACACTGAAGCTTTCTTT.